The 23 T cell receptor beta chains below were found in one sample sequenced in a study of blood T cell repertoires in COVID-19. TCRdb's table, derived via immunoSEQ multiplex PCR, lists solely in-frame clones and lacks some. The sample has tens of thousands of clones, 78% seen once. Material for sequencing was peripheral blood. These receptors were collected from a human donor in a cohort sampled during active COVID-19.

This sequence joins TRBV28 and TRBJ1-1; D might be TRBD1 (5 bases). The V and J ends lost 3 bases and 3 bases respectively, with 17 bases between them. Germline lookup yields CDR1 MDHEN and CDR2 SYDVKM. CDR3 length: 16 amino acids. The DNA for the CDR3 is TGTGCCAGCAGTTTGAACGGGGGGAGATCCCACACTGAAGCTTTCTTT. It codes for CASSLNGGRSHTEAFF.

This chain uses TRBV19 with TRBJ2-7; 8 nucleotides agree with TRBD2. J gave up 3 bases and V 4 bases, and 8 bases lay outside the gene matches. Germline V gives CDR1 LNHDA, CDR2 SQIVND (reference sequence). This CDR3 comprises 15 residues. CDR3 protein: CASSNHRTSGYEQYF. The CDR3 DNA reads as TGTGCCAGTAGTAATCACCGTACTAGCGGCTACGAGCAGTACTTC.

This clone occurred a few times. The chain couples TRBV21-1 to TRBJ2-7; the table's D call of TRBD2 was not tested on the DNA. TRBV21-1 is a listed pseudogene. The CDR3 spans 9 residues. CDR3 protein: CASPSEQYF. The CDR3 region has the DNA TGTGCCAGCCCCTCCGAGCAGTACTTC.

The chain recombines TRBV10-3 with TRBJ2-7; TRBD1 agrees at 9 bases. Germline lookup yields CDR1 ENHRY and CDR2 SYGVKD. The CDR3 is 14 amino acids. J lost 7 bases, V lost 4 bases, and 8 bases had no gene match. For the CDR3, the DNA is TGTGCCATCAGTGGTGGGACAGGGTATATTGAGCAGTACTTC. It is translated as CAISGGTGYIEQYF.

This clone was found a few times. This sequence joins TRBV7-2 and TRBJ2-7, with 9 bases lining up with TRBD2. The CDR3 loop spans 15 amino acids. After removal of 6 bases from V and 2 bases from J, the junction contained 8 bases not matched to a gene. CDR1 and CDR2 (germline): SGHTA, FQGNSA. The CDR3 spells CASSNERGVTYEQYF. CDR3 DNA: TGTGCCAGCAGTAACGAGCGGGGGGTAACCTACGAGCAGTACTTC.

The chain is built from TRBV6-2 or TRBV6-3 and TRBJ1-1, with 7 bases lining up with TRBD1. V lost 4 bases to trimming and J lost 1 base; unmatched junction nucleotides: 6. From germline, CDR1 is MNHEY and CDR2 SVGEGT. The CDR3 sequence is 15 residues long. The CDR3, as DNA: TGTGCCAGCAGTTCAGCCGGGACAGAGAACACTGAAGCTTTCTTT. Translated, it gives CASSSAGTENTEAFF.

CDR3 residues: CASSHGTGRGFSGYTF. The DNA of the CDR3 is TGTGCCAGCAGCCACGGGACGGGCCGGGGGTTCTCTGGCTACACCTTC. The rearrangement links TRBV5-6 to TRBJ1-2; a possible D gene is TRBD1 (5 bases). Germline CDR1 is SGHDT and CDR2 is YYEEEE. The CDR3 is 16 amino acids. V gave up 4 bases and J gave up 7 bases, with 23 bases separating them.

This clone appeared once. This chain uses TRBV21-1 with TRBJ2-1; the table gives TRBD2 as D, unverified against the DNA. TRBV21-1 is an annotated pseudogene. CDR3 length equals 17 residues. CDR3 sequence reads: CASSKRGGSPSYNEQFF. In nucleotides, the CDR3 is TGTGCCAGCAGCAAAAGGGGGGGCAGTCCCTCCTACAATGAGCAGTTCTTC.

The genes are TRBV24-1 and TRBJ2-7, with 9 positions matching TRBD1. The germline gives CDR1 KGHDR, CDR2 SFDVKD. The CDR3 has 12 residues. The J segment lost 11 bases and the V segment lost 4 bases, leaving 5 bases of the junction unmatched. The CDR3 loop reads CATSDRTGVKYF. The CDR3, as DNA: TGTGCCACCAGTGACCGGACAGGGGTAAAGTACTTC.

The chain combines TRBV28 with TRBJ2-7, with a possible D match to TRBD1 (6 bases). Germline CDR1 and CDR2: MDHEN and SYDVKM. This CDR3 has 13 amino acids. The ends were cut back, 2 bases at V and 5 bases at J, with 10 bases in the middle. CDR3 DNA: TGTGCCAGCAGTTTAGGGGGCCCCCACGAGCAGTACTTC. Amino acid sequence: CASSLGGPHEQYF. Drawing the rest from reference TRBV28 and TRBJ2-7, the complete variable domain is DVKVTQSSRYLVKRTGEKVFLECVQDMDHENMFWYRQDPGLGLRLIYFSYDVKMKEKGDIPEGYSVSREKKERFSLILESASTNQTSMYLCASSLGGPHEQYFGPGTRLTVT.

The chain links TRBV10-3 to TRBJ2-7; 7 bases fit TRBD1. Losses at the gene ends were 4 bases for V and 5 bases for J; bases not matched to a gene: 14. CDR3 size: 16 residues. Per germline, CDR1 ENHRY and CDR2 SYGVKD. The CDR3 spells CAISGDGTASVNEQYF. CDR3 in DNA: TGTGCCATCAGTGGCGATGGGACAGCAAGCGTCAACGAGCAGTACTTC.

The chain couples TRBV9 to TRBJ1-4; TRBD1 might be the D (6 bases). The CDR3 is made up of 14 amino acids. The germline gives CDR1 SGDLS, CDR2 YYNGEE. Trimming cost V 0 bases and J 8 bases, with 11 bases left between them. The CDR3 region is CASSVGGLKEKLFF. The CDR3 region has the DNA TGTGCCAGCAGCGTAGGGGGGCTTAAGGAAAAACTGTTTTTT.

The chain combines TRBV4-1 with TRBJ1-5, with a tentative D call TRBD1 (5 bases). This CDR3 has 18 amino acids. CDR1 MGHRA and CDR2 YSYEKL come from the germline V gene. The germline V and J ends were trimmed by 0 bases and 1 base, with 16 bases remaining between them. CDR3 loop: CASSQEGPGRGSNQPQHF. The CDR3 DNA follows: TGCGCCAGCAGCCAAGAAGGCCCTGGACGGGGGAGCAATCAGCCCCAGCATTTT.

V gene TRBV7-3 combines with J gene TRBJ2-6; TRBD1 matches at 7 bases. The CDR3 length is 18 residues. Germline trimming cut 3 bases from V and 0 bases from J; bases unmatched to any gene: 8. Per germline, CDR1 SGHTA and CDR2 FQGTGA. The CDR3 sequence is CASSFAGTAYSGANVLTF. In nucleotides, the CDR3 is TGTGCCAGCAGCTTTGCCGGGACAGCCTACTCTGGGGCCAACGTCCTGACTTTC. Drawing the rest from reference TRBV7-3 and TRBJ2-6, the complete variable domain is GAGVSQTPSNKVTEKGKYVELRCDPISGHTALYWYRQSLGQGPEFLIYFQGTGAADDSGLPNDRFFAVRPEGSVSTLKIQRTERGDSAVYLCASSFAGTAYSGANVLTFGAGSRLTVL.

This clone showed up just a few times. The rearrangement links TRBV2 to TRBJ2-1, with 7 bases fitting TRBD1. The CDR3 loop spans 15 amino acids. J lost 8 bases, V lost 3 bases, and 10 bases had no gene match. Germline CDR1 is SNHLY and CDR2 is FYNNEI. The CDR3 nucleotides read TGTGCCAGCAGTGATCGACAGGGAGAGGGCGATGAGCAGTTCTTC. Its translation is CASSDRQGEGDEQFF.

This clone was seen only a few times. V usage is TRBV7-9 and J usage is TRBJ2-7; D is unclear. The CDR3 has 15 amino acids. Looked up from germline, CDR1 is SEHNR and CDR2 is FQNEAQ (reference sequence). V lost 7 bases to trimming and J lost 0 bases, with 16 bases between them. The CDR3 nucleotides are TGTGCCAGCATCTCTGGAGACGGGTTCTCCTACGAGCAGTACTTC. Translating gives CASISGDGFSYEQYF.

V is TRBV6-5 and J is TRBJ1-6; 8 bases fit TRBD1. After removal of 2 bases from V and 10 bases from J, the junction contained 1 base not matched to a gene. Germline lookup yields CDR1 MNHEY and CDR2 SVGAGI. This CDR3 has 13 amino acids. As DNA, the CDR3 is TGTGCCAGCAGTTACGACAGGGGATCACCCCTCCACTTT. Protein sequence: CASSYDRGSPLHF.

This clone occurred once. The chain carries TRBV9 and TRBJ1-3; no clear D gene. Germline V gene data show CDR1 as SGDLS and CDR2 as YYNGEE. CDR3 length equals 17 residues. The V end lost 1 base, the J end lost 1 base, and 15 bases lay between the germline ends. The CDR3: CASSVSSTSGSGNTIYF. The CDR3 DNA reads as TGTGCCAGCAGCGTATCGTCCACAAGCGGATCTGGAAACACCATATATTTT.

The chain carries TRBV19 and TRBJ1-1; 7 nucleotides match TRBD1. Germline V gene lookup returns CDR1 LNHDA and CDR2 SQIVND (reference sequence). The CDR3 loop spans 14 amino acids. V trimming: 5 bases; J trimming: 10 bases; junction bases outside the gene matches: 13. CDR3 nucleotide sequence: TGTGCCAGTAGTCCCCGGGACAGTCTCAGGGGAGCTTTCTTT. Translation: CASSPRDSLRGAFF.

The chain combines TRBV19 with TRBJ2-1; D is possibly TRBD1 (6 bases). The ends were cut back, 1 base at V and 6 bases at J, with 22 bases in the middle. CDR3 length: 18 residues. Germline V gene lookup returns CDR1 LNHDA and CDR2 SQIVND (reference sequence). DNA for the CDR3: TGTGCCAGTAGTATAGGTGGGACACTCTACAGCCCCTCCAATGAGCAGTTCTTC. This translates into CASSIGGTLYSPSNEQFF.

The J gene is TRBJ2-7, the V gene TRBV28, with a weak D call TRBD1 (6 bases). The germline V gene encodes CDR1 MDHEN and CDR2 SYDVKM. Trimming removed 6 bases from V and 3 bases from J, with 18 bases in between. The CDR3 sequence is 15 residues long. In DNA, the CDR3 is TGTGCCAGCAGCTCAGGGGTAGTCGCGGGCTACGAGCAGTACTTC. Protein sequence: CASSSGVVAGYEQYF. The whole variable domain, filled in from reference TRBV28 and TRBJ2-7, reads DVKVTQSSRYLVKRTGEKVFLECVQDMDHENMFWYRQDPGLGLRLIYFSYDVKMKEKGDIPEGYSVSREKKERFSLILESASTNQTSMYLCASSSGVVAGYEQYFGPGTRLTVT.

CDR3 sequence reads: CASSPVPPGSAKNIQYF. CDR3 DNA: TGTGCCAGCAGCCCCGTTCCCCCGGGGTCAGCCAAAAACATTCAGTACTTC. The chain joins TRBV6-2 or TRBV6-3 to TRBJ2-4; the D gene is possibly TRBD2 (5 bases). Trimming stripped 6 bases from V and 0 bases from J, with 18 bases between. The CDR3 totals 17 residues. CDR1 and CDR2 (germline): MNHEY, SVGEGT.

The chain links TRBV28 to TRBJ2-7, with 12 bases aligning to TRBD2. This CDR3 spans 16 amino acids. V lost 3 bases to trimming and J lost 2 bases; unmatched junction nucleotides: 5. Germline CDR1 is MDHEN and CDR2 is SYDVKM. The CDR3 loop is CASSLILAGGPYEQYF. CDR3 nucleotides: TGTGCCAGCAGTTTGATACTAGCGGGAGGTCCCTACGAGCAGTACTTC.